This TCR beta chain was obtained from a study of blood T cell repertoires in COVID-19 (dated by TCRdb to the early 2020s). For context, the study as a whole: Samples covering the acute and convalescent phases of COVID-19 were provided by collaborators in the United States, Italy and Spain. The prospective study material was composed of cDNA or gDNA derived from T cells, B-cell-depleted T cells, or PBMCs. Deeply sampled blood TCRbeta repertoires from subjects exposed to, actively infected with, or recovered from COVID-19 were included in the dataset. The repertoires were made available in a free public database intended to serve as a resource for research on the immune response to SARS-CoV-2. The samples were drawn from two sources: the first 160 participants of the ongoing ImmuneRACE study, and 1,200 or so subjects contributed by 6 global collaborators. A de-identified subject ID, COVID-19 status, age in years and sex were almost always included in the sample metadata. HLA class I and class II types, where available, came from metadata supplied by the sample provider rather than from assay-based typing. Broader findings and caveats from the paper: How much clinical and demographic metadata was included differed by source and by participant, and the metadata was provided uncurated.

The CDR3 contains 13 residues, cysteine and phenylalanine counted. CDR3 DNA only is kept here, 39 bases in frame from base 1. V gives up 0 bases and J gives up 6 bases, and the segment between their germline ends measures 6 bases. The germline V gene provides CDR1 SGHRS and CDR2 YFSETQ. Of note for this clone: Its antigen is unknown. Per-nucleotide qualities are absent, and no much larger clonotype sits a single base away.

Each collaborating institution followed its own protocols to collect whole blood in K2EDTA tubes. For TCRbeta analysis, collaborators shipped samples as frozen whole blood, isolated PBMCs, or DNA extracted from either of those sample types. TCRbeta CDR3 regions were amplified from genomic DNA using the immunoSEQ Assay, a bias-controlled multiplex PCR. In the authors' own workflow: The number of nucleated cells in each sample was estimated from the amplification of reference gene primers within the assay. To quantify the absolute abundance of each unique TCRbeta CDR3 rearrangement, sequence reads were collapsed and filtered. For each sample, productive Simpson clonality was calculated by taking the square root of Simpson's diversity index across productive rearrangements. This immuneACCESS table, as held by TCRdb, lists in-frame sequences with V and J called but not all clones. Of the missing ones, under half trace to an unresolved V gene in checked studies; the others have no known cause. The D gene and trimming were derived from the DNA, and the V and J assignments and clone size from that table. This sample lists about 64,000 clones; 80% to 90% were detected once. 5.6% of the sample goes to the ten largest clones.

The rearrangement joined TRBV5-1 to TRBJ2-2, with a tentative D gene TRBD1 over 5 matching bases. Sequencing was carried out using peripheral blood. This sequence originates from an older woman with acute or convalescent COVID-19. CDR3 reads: CASSLVGAGELFF. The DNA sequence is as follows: TGCGCCAGCAGCTTGGTAGGGGCCGGGGAGCTGTTTTTT.